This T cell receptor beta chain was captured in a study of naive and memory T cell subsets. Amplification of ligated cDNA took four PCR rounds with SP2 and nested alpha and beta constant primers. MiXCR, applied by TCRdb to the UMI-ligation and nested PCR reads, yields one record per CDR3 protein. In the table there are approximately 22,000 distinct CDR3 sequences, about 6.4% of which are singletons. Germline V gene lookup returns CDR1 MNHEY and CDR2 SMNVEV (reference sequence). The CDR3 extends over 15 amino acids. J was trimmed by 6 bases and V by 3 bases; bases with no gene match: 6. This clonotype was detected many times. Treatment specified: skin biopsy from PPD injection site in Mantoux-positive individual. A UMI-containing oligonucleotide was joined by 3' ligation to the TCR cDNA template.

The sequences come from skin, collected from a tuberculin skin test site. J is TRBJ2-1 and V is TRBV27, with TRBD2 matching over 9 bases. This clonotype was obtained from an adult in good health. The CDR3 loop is CASSLGSSGVNEQFF. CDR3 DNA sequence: TGTGCCAGCAGTTTGGGTTCTAGCGGGGTCAATGAGCAGTTCTTC.